A single T cell receptor beta chain is shown here with its context. The protocol was immunoSEQ multiplex PCR, while the TCRdb copy is restricted to in-frame clones and leaves out a portion. The repertoire holds around 300,000 clones, with about 90% as singletons. The CDR3 extends over 14 amino acids. The germline V gene has CDR1 MNHNS and CDR2 SASEGT. V dropped 2 bases and J dropped 0 bases, with 5 bases sitting between them. This sample was taken from a study of blood T cell repertoires in COVID-19. Overall study context: The cDNA or gDNA used as material had been derived from T cells, B-cell-depleted T cells, or PBMCs.

This TCR derives from a woman between 25 and 40 years old with COVID-19, enrolled during active disease. Sequences were obtained from peripheral blood. The V call is TRBV6-1, the J call TRBJ1-3; D gene uncertain. CDR3 region: CASSERGSGNTIYF. The CDR3 region has the DNA TGTGCCAGCAGTGAAAGAGGCTCTGGAAACACCATATATTTT.